A selection of T cell receptor beta chains follows, all from one sample in a study of blood T cells in healthy people across ages. Each CDR3 protein gets one entry after TCRdb re-called the 5' RACE reads with MiXCR. The sample holds a few hundred thousand distinct CDR3 sequences, approximately 25% seen once. The sequencing input was blood. The receptors shown here come from a woman in her sixties or seventies in good health. CDR3s include the opening cysteine and the closing phenylalanine or tryptophan.

>TRBV29-1|-
CSVHKRGGIDEQFF
>TRBV20-1|TRBJ1-1
CSATRPGGSGTFF
>TRBV19|TRBJ1-1
CASRRTMNTEAFF
>TRBV7-6|TRBJ2-3
CASSLATESTDTQYF
>TRBV29-1|TRBJ2-3
CSVEDRTGGPTDTQYF
>TRBV7-2|TRBJ2-1
CASSLARVVDEQFF
>TRBV6-6|TRBJ2-7
CASRQQGSYEQYF
>TRBV5-4|TRBJ2-3
CASSSGGSGGRRISTDTQYF
>TRBV5-8|TRBJ1-5
CASRLLGSNQPQHF
>TRBV20-1|TRBJ1-1
CSATQGANTEAFF
>TRBV29-1|TRBJ1-1
CSVGIGGETGAFF
>TRBV6-1|TRBJ1-1
CASSPPTGKAFF
>TRBV7-9|TRBJ1-1
CASSRGETEAFF
>TRBV11-2|TRBJ1-4
CASSLQGPSPNEKLFF
>TRBV19|TRBJ2-5
CATSPQGLGTQYF
>TRBV2|TRBJ2-5
CATGGLSRETQYF
>TRBV5-1|TRBJ2-7
CASSTGQENYEQYF